What follows are 8 T cell receptor beta chains derived from one specimen sequenced in a study of blood T cell repertoires in COVID-19. Profiling relied on immunoSEQ multiplex PCR, and the TCRdb table lists in-frame clones only, not all of them. This sample carries about 58,000 clones, 85% to 95% of them seen once, and the ten largest clones take approximately 4.6%. The source material was peripheral blood. These receptors came from a man aged 45 to 65 with active COVID-19.

This chain links TRBV18 with TRBJ2-7, with 9 bases fitting TRBD1. V dropped 0 bases and J dropped 3; count of bases not matched to a gene: 3. Germline-derived CDR1 and CDR2 are KGHSH and LQKENI. This CDR3 comprises 15 residues. This CDR3 reads CASSPPMGQGYEQYF. CDR3 sequence (DNA): TGTGCCAGCTCACCACCGATGGGACAGGGCTACGAGCAGTACTTC.

The chain recombines TRBV6-5 with TRBJ1-3; 12 bases match TRBD1. Germline trimming cut 2 bases from V and 5 bases from J; bases unmatched to any gene: 4. The CDR3 spans 16 residues. Germline loops: CDR1 MNHEY, CDR2 SVGAGI. The CDR3 DNA reads TGTGCCAGCAGTTACGGGACAGGGGGCGCGAGAAACACCATATATTTT. It is translated as CASSYGTGGARNTIYF.

This sequence joins TRBV7-2 and TRBJ1-1, with 7 bases fitting TRBD1. In germline, CDR1 is SGHTA, CDR2 FQGNSA. V lost 3 bases to trimming and J lost 5 bases; unmatched junction nucleotides: 9. The CDR3 is made up of 15 amino acids. CDR3: CASSLGTAMMTEAFF. In nucleotides, the CDR3 is TGTGCCAGCAGCTTGGGGACAGCAATGATGACTGAAGCTTTCTTT. The full variable domain, with the rest looked up from reference TRBV7-2 and TRBJ1-1, is GAGVSQSPSNKVTEKGKDVELRCDPISGHTALYWYRQSLGQGLEFLIYFQGNSAPDKSGLPSDRFSAERTGGSVSTLTIQRTQQEDSAVYLCASSLGTAMMTEAFFGQGTRLTVV.

The rearrangement links TRBV28 to TRBJ1-3; D perhaps matches TRBD1 (5 bases). The V end lost 3 bases, the J end lost 0 bases, and 21 bases lay between the germline ends. The CDR3 loop spans 19 amino acids. Per the germline V gene, CDR1 is MDHEN and CDR2 is SYDVKM. In DNA form, the CDR3 reads TGTGCCAGCAGTTTGGCAAGAACCCCGGGGGTCCTCTCTGGAAACACCATATATTTT. It translates to CASSLARTPGVLSGNTIYF.

The chain links TRBV27 to TRBJ2-1, with 11 nucleotides matching TRBD1. Per the germline V gene, CDR1 is MNHEY and CDR2 is SMNVEV (reference sequence). After removal of 6 bases from V and 4 bases from J, the junction contained 2 bases not matched to a gene. The CDR3 length is 14 residues. CDR3 DNA: TGTGCCAGCAGCCGGGACAGGGGGTACAATGAGCAGTTCTTC. This sequence encodes CASSRDRGYNEQFF.

V gene TRBV28 combines with J gene TRBJ1-5; 11 bases fit TRBD1. Per the germline V gene, CDR1 is MDHEN and CDR2 is SYDVKM. This CDR3 has 14 amino acids. V shed 5 bases and J 6 bases; nucleotides not matched to a gene: 3. As DNA, the CDR3 is TGTGCCAGCAGTGGGACAGGGGGTCCTCAGCCCCAGCATTTT. This codes for CASSGTGGPQPQHF.

This rearrangement joins TRBV7-9 to TRBJ2-1; TRBD2 matches 13 bases. V was pared by 1 base and J by 8 bases, with 2 bases of the junction left unmatched. The CDR3 length is 15 residues. Per the germline V gene, CDR1 is SEHNR and CDR2 is FQNEAQ (reference sequence). CDR3 residues: CASSLGTSGSDEQFF. CDR3 DNA sequence: TGTGCCAGCAGCTTAGGGACTAGCGGGAGCGATGAGCAGTTCTTC. The whole variable domain, filled in from reference TRBV7-9 and TRBJ2-1, reads DTGVSQNPRHKITKRGQNVTFRCDPISEHNRLYWYRQTLGQGPEFLTYFQNEAQLEKSRLLSDRFSAERPKGSFSTLEIQRTEQGDSAMYLCASSLGTSGSDEQFFGPGTRLTVL.

The chain has TRBV11-1 and TRBJ2-7; 7 bases align to TRBD1. V lost 5 bases, J lost 3 bases, and 10 bases stayed unmatched. The germline gives CDR1 SGHAT, CDR2 FQDESV (reference sequence). The CDR3 extends over 15 amino acids. CDR3 nucleotide sequence: TGTGCCAGCAGCATCCTCGGGACAGCGATCTACGAGCAGTACTTC. This sequence encodes CASSILGTAIYEQYF.